This TCR beta chain emerged from a study of blood T cell repertoires in COVID-19. Study-level background: The study drew acute and convalescent COVID-19 samples from the United States, Italy and Spain. In each case, the material was cDNA or gDNA derived from T cells, B-cell-depleted T cells, or PBMCs.

The germline V gene encodes CDR1 SGDLS and CDR2 YYNGEE. The trim removed 0 bases at V and 1 base at J, leaving 4 bases unmatched. The CDR3 spans 16 residues. In the source study's methods: Reference gene primers were amplified, and this amplification served to estimate nucleated cell counts. The protocol was immunoSEQ multiplex PCR, while the TCRdb copy is restricted to in-frame clones and leaves out a portion. V, J and clone size were drawn from that table, and D and trimming were deduced from the DNA. This table holds 350,000 to 450,000 clones, around nine tenths found once. This receptor was taken from a human donor in a cohort sampled during active COVID-19. The J gene is TRBJ1-5, the V gene TRBV9; TRBD1 matches at 7 bases. The material sequenced was peripheral blood. CDR3 sequence (DNA): TGTGCCAGCAGCGTAGTAGAGGGGGCGAGCAATCAGCCCCAGCATTTT. Its translation is CASSVVEGASNQPQHF.